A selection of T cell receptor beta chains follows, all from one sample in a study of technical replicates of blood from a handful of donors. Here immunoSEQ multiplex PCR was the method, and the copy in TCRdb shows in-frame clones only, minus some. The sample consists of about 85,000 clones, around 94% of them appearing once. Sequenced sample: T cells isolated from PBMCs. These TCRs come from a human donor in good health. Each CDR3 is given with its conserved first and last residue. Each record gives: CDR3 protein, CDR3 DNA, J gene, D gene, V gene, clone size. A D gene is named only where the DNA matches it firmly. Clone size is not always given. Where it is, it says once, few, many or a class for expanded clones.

CASSLSPGGVNYEQYF	TGTGCCAGCAGCTTATCGCCGGGAGGAGTGAACTACGAGCAGTACTTC	TRBJ2-7	TRBD2	TRBV7-3	NA
CASSRSTDTQYF	TGTGCCAGCAGCCGGAGCACAGATACGCAGTATTTT	TRBJ2-3	NA	TRBV7-9	NA
CASTKGGTGGGEKLFF	TGTGCCAGTACCAAGGGAGGGACAGGGGGAGGTGAAAAACTGTTTTTT	TRBJ1-4	TRBD1	TRBV19	NA
CASSPGGFSGNTIYF	TGTGCCAGCAGCCCAGGGGGGTTCTCTGGAAACACCATATATTTT	TRBJ1-3	TRBD1	TRBV6-1	NA
CASSIRKQIGNQPQHF	TGTGCCAGTAGTATAAGAAAACAGATCGGCAATCAGCCCCAGCATTTT	TRBJ1-5	NA	TRBV19	NA
CASEAGQGFGELFF	TGTGCCAGCGAGGCGGGACAGGGTTTCGGGGAGCTGTTTTTT	TRBJ2-2	TRBD1	TRBV11-2	once
CASSYQSTGSGNTIYF	TGTGCCAGCAGTTATCAATCGACAGGATCTGGAAACACCATATATTTT	TRBJ1-3	NA	TRBV28	NA
CASSQFLADEQFF	TGCGCCAGCAGCCAGTTTTTAGCTGATGAGCAGTTCTTC	TRBJ2-1	NA	TRBV4-3	NA
CASSSTGRDPFYQETQYF	TGTGCCAGCAGTTCGACAGGGAGAGATCCCTTCTACCAAGAGACCCAGTACTTC	TRBJ2-5	TRBD1	TRBV27	NA
CASSDSEGGNQPQHF	TGTGCCAGCAGTGACTCGGAAGGGGGCAATCAGCCCCAGCATTTT	TRBJ1-5	NA	TRBV6-4	once
CASSFPTDLNYGYTF	TGTGCCAGCAGCTTTCCCACAGACCTAAACTATGGCTACACCTTC	TRBJ1-2	NA	TRBV7-9	NA
CASSQDLAGEADTQYF	TGCGCCAGCAGCCAAGATCTTGCGGGAGAGGCGGATACGCAGTATTTT	TRBJ2-3	TRBD2	TRBV4-3	once
CASSQGFEAFYGYTF	TGTGCCAGCAGCCAAGGTTTTGAAGCATTCTATGGCTACACCTTC	TRBJ1-2	NA	TRBV14	NA
CASSQELADTDTQYF	TGCGCCAGCAGCCAAGAACTAGCGGACACAGATACGCAGTATTTT	TRBJ2-3	TRBD2	TRBV4-1	NA
CASTSEGFGEQYF	TGTGCCAGCACGTCGGAGGGCTTCGGGGAGCAGTACTTC	TRBJ2-7	NA	TRBV2	NA
CASSWGTGGLSEAFF	TGTGCCAGCAGCTGGGGGACAGGGGGCTTGTCTGAAGCTTTCTTT	TRBJ1-1	TRBD1	TRBV5-6	NA
CASSLDLAGTDTQYF	TGTGCCAGCAGCTTAGATCTGGCCGGCACAGATACGCAGTATTTT	TRBJ2-3	NA	TRBV7-9	NA
CASSLVGRGTDTQYF	TGTGCCAGCAGCTTAGTGGGCAGGGGCACAGATACGCAGTATTTT	TRBJ2-3	NA	TRBV7-6	NA
CASSITGEMNTEAFF	TGTGCCAGTAGTATTACTGGGGAGATGAACACTGAAGCTTTCTTT	TRBJ1-1	NA	TRBV19	once
CASSLGNRVRGTEAFF	TGTGCCAGCAGTTTGGGGAACAGGGTCCGGGGCACTGAAGCTTTCTTT	TRBJ1-1	NA	TRBV27	NA
CASSSGTGSEKLFF	TGTGCCAGCAGCTCCGGGACAGGGAGTGAAAAACTGTTTTTT	TRBJ1-4	TRBD1	TRBV7-9	NA
CASSINRGANEQFF	TGTGCCAGTAGTATTAACCGCGGGGCCAATGAGCAGTTCTTC	TRBJ2-1	NA	TRBV19	NA
CASTAGGANYEQYF	TGTGCCAGCACCGCGGGGGGGGCCAACTACGAGCAGTACTTC	TRBJ2-7	TRBD2	TRBV6-5	NA
CASSSYRGTISNQPQHF	TGTGCCAGCAGTTCGTACAGGGGAACTATTAGCAATCAGCCCCAGCATTTT	TRBJ1-5	TRBD1	TRBV28	NA
CASSEAERTGPYGYTF	TGTGCCAGCAGTGAAGCAGAAAGGACAGGGCCTTATGGCTACACCTTC	TRBJ1-2	TRBD1	TRBV2	NA
CAWRTDSRKNIQYF	TGTGCCTGGAGAACGGACAGTAGGAAAAACATTCAGTACTTC	TRBJ2-4	NA	TRBV30	NA
CASSIRQGQPQHF	TGTGCCAGCAGCATAAGACAGGGGCAGCCCCAGCATTTT	TRBJ1-5	TRBD1	TRBV7-9	NA
CASSPRLDTGELFF	TGTGCCAGCAGCCCCAGACTAGATACCGGGGAGCTGTTTTTT	TRBJ2-2	NA	TRBV5-4	once
CASSDNQGLDIQYF	TGTGCCAGCAGCGACAATCAGGGATTGGACATTCAGTACTTC	TRBJ2-4	NA	TRBV9	NA
CASSYSRGGTEAFF	TGTGCCAGCAGTTACTCGAGGGGAGGCACTGAAGCTTTCTTT	TRBJ1-1	NA	TRBV6-5	NA
CASSLGGAGFIETQYF	TGTGCCAGTAGTCTCGGGGGGGCGGGATTTATCGAGACCCAGTACTTC	TRBJ2-5	TRBD2	TRBV19	once
CASRRDRSTDTQYF	TGTGCCAGTAGGAGGGACAGGAGCACAGATACGCAGTATTTT	TRBJ2-3	TRBD1	TRBV19	NA
CAISDFLAGGNEQFF	TGTGCCATCAGTGATTTCCTGGCGGGAGGAAATGAGCAGTTCTTC	TRBJ2-1	TRBD2	TRBV10-3	NA
CASSLWGENYEQYF	TGTGCCAGCAGCCTATGGGGGGAGAACTACGAGCAGTACTTC	TRBJ2-7	NA	TRBV14	NA
CASSVTGGTGEAFF	TGCGCCAGCAGCGTCACAGGGGGGACTGGAGAAGCTTTCTTT	TRBJ1-1	TRBD1	TRBV5-1	NA
CASSPSPGIPAVTFF	TGTGCCAGCAGCCCTTCCCCCGGGATCCCGGCTGTAACTTTCTTT	TRBJ1-1	NA	TRBV27	NA
CASTSAGWAPYEQYF	TGTGCCAGCACTTCAGCGGGGTGGGCTCCCTACGAGCAGTACTTC	TRBJ2-7	TRBD2	TRBV7-2	once
CASSLEWGLETEAFF	TGTGCCAGCAGCTTAGAGTGGGGGCTGGAGACTGAAGCTTTCTTT	TRBJ1-1	NA	TRBV5-5	NA
CASSLWTGDTEAFF	TGTGCCAGCAGTTTATGGACAGGGGACACTGAAGCTTTCTTT	TRBJ1-1	TRBD1	TRBV27	NA
CASSLLQFSGNTIYF	TGTGCCAGCAGTTTATTACAGTTCTCTGGAAACACCATATATTTT	TRBJ1-3	NA	TRBV28	NA
CASSGARVGKLFF	TGTGCCAGCAGCGGGGCAAGGGTTGGAAAACTGTTTTTT	TRBJ1-4	NA	TRBV7-9	NA
CASSLASGRAGGEQFF	TGCGCCAGCAGCCTGGCTAGCGGGAGGGCCGGTGGTGAGCAGTTCTTC	TRBJ2-1	TRBD2	TRBV5-1	NA
CASSQGQAASLAFF	TGCGCCAGCAGCCAGGGACAGGCGGCATCGCTAGCTTTCTTT	TRBJ1-1	TRBD1	TRBV5-1	NA
CASSFDEAYNEQFF	TGTGCCAGCAGTTTTGATGAGGCCTACAATGAGCAGTTCTTC	TRBJ2-1	NA	TRBV27	NA
CASTMNTEAFF	TGTGCCAGCACCATGAACACTGAAGCTTTCTTT	TRBJ1-1	NA	TRBV6-1	NA
CASSRLPLDEQFF	TGTGCCAGCAGCCGACTCCCCTTGGATGAGCAGTTCTTC	TRBJ2-1	NA	TRBV6-6	once
CASSPGRNEQFF	TGCGCCAGCAGCCCGGGAAGAAATGAGCAGTTCTTC	TRBJ2-1	NA	TRBV4-1	NA
CASRPGQGSYEQYF	TGTGCCAGCAGACCGGGACAGGGTTCCTACGAGCAGTACTTC	TRBJ2-7	TRBD1	TRBV5-4	once
CASSGGGGEQFF	TGTGCCAGCAGCGGAGGGGGGGGTGAGCAGTTCTTC	TRBJ2-1	NA	TRBV7-9	NA
CASSFSEETQYF	TGTGCCAGCAGCTTTTCGGAAGAGACCCAGTACTTC	TRBJ2-5	NA	TRBV7-2	NA
CASIPREVGTGELFF	TGTGCCAGTATACCTCGGGAGGTGGGGACCGGGGAGCTGTTTTTT	TRBJ2-2	TRBD2	TRBV19	NA
CASSDGQWGTETQYF	TGTGCCAGCAGTGACGGACAGTGGGGAACGGAGACCCAGTACTTC	TRBJ2-5	NA	TRBV27	NA
CAWSLAGGGKTDTQYF	TGTGCCTGGAGTTTAGCGGGAGGTGGTAAGACAGATACGCAGTATTTT	TRBJ2-3	TRBD2	TRBV30	NA
CASSSGQGSNQPQHF	TGTGCCAGCAGCTCCGGACAGGGCAGCAATCAGCCCCAGCATTTT	TRBJ1-5	TRBD1	TRBV6-1	once
CASSPGTGEAFF	TGTGCCAGCAGCCCTGGGACAGGAGAAGCTTTCTTT	TRBJ1-1	TRBD1	TRBV5-6	NA
CASSYREGIYEQYF	TGTGCCAGCAGTTACAGAGAGGGAATCTACGAGCAGTACTTC	TRBJ2-7	NA	TRBV6-6	NA
CASTPQTGSGNTIYF	TGTGCCAGCACCCCTCAGACAGGCTCTGGAAACACCATATATTTT	TRBJ1-3	NA	TRBV6-5	NA
CSSRGGRINEQFF	TGCAGCTCACGGGGCGGGAGAATCAATGAGCAGTTCTTC	TRBJ2-1	TRBD2	TRBV29-1	NA
CASSLGQAEKLFF	TGTGCCAGCAGCCTGGGGCAGGCTGAAAAACTGTTTTTT	TRBJ1-4	NA	TRBV11-2	NA